These T cell receptor beta chains were read from a single sample in a study of Ad26.COV2.S vaccination and SARS-CoV-2 variants. Profiling relied on immunoSEQ multiplex PCR, and the TCRdb table lists in-frame clones only, not all of them. The repertoire includes around 450,000 clones, roughly 89% of them detected once, and over 2.5% sits in the top ten. Sequenced here: peripheral blood, sampled in a trial of Ad26.COV2.S vaccine versus placebo. These receptors originate from a person aged 18 to 59 who received the Ad26.COV2.S COVID-19 vaccine or a placebo. The CDR3 runs from the conserved cysteine through the conserved F or W. The D gene is left open where the match is weak. Clone size, where shown, is once, few, many, or a class for clones that have expanded.

clone size: -
J gene: TRBJ1-2
V gene: TRBV4-3
D gene: TRBD1
CDR3 DNA: TGCGCCAGCAGCCCTTCTCTGGACAGGCTTTCGTATGGCTACACCTTC
CDR3 protein: CASSPSLDRLSYGYTF

clone size: -
J gene: TRBJ2-3
V gene: TRBV27
D gene: TRBD2
CDR3 DNA: TGTGCCAGCAAACCGGGGAGGGTGTTTTCCTGGAGCACAGATACGCAGTATTTT
CDR3 protein: CASKPGRVFSWSTDTQYF

clone size: -
J gene: TRBJ2-3
V gene: TRBV10-3
D gene: TRBD2
CDR3 DNA: TGTGCCATCAGGGCCAGCGGGGGGGGAGATACGCAGTATTTT
CDR3 protein: CAIRASGGGDTQYF

clone size: -
J gene: TRBJ1-3
V gene: TRBV7-9
D gene: -
CDR3 DNA: TGTGCCAGCAGCTTAGGAGTTTCTGGAAACACCATATATTTT
CDR3 protein: CASSLGVSGNTIYF

clone size: -
J gene: TRBJ2-7
V gene: TRBV6-6
D gene: -
CDR3 DNA: TGTGCCAGCAGTTACAGCGTCCGGGACTCCTACGAGCAGTACTTC
CDR3 protein: CASSYSVRDSYEQYF

clone size: once
J gene: TRBJ2-3
V gene: TRBV9
D gene: -
CDR3 DNA: TGTGCCAGCAATGAGCAGGGTAGCACAGATACGCAGTATTTT
CDR3 protein: CASNEQGSTDTQYF

clone size: -
J gene: TRBJ1-1
V gene: TRBV27
D gene: -
CDR3 DNA: TGTGCCAGCAGTTTATTTGGGGGAAGGATCACTGAAGCTTTCTTT
CDR3 protein: CASSLFGGRITEAFF

clone size: -
J gene: TRBJ1-2
V gene: TRBV5-1
D gene: -
CDR3 DNA: TGCGCCAGCAGCGGCACCGGGACACTGCATGGCTACACCTTC
CDR3 protein: CASSGTGTLHGYTF

clone size: few
J gene: TRBJ1-3
V gene: TRBV6-1
D gene: -
CDR3 DNA: TGTGCCAGCAGTGGGTCGGTGAGCTACCTTGGAAACACCATATATTTT
CDR3 protein: CASSGSVSYLGNTIYF

clone size: -
J gene: TRBJ2-5
V gene: TRBV29-1
D gene: TRBD2
CDR3 DNA: TGCAGCCTCGGGACTAGCGGAGAGACCCAGTACTTC
CDR3 protein: CSLGTSGETQYF

clone size: few
J gene: TRBJ2-6
V gene: TRBV6-5
D gene: -
CDR3 DNA: TGTGCCAGCAGTTACGACAGCTCTGGGGCCAACGTCCTGACTTTC
CDR3 protein: CASSYDSSGANVLTF

clone size: -
J gene: TRBJ2-3
V gene: TRBV20-1
D gene: -
CDR3 DNA: TGCAGTGCTAGAGTTGGGGATACGCAGTATTTT
CDR3 protein: CSARVGDTQYF

clone size: -
J gene: TRBJ2-3
V gene: TRBV18
D gene: -
CDR3 DNA: TGTGCCAGCTCACCCTTATTGGCAGATACGCAGTATTTT
CDR3 protein: CASSPLLADTQYF

clone size: -
J gene: TRBJ2-1
V gene: TRBV29-1
D gene: TRBD2
CDR3 DNA: TGCAGCGTTGAAGCCCTCAGCGGGAGAATGTTTTATGGTGAGCAGTTCTTC
CDR3 protein: CSVEALSGRMFYGEQFF

clone size: -
J gene: TRBJ1-4
V gene: TRBV5-4
D gene: -
CDR3 DNA: TGTGCCAGCAGCTTGTCCGGGGGTAGTGAAAAACTGTTTTTT
CDR3 protein: CASSLSGGSEKLFF

clone size: -
J gene: TRBJ1-2
V gene: TRBV5-6
D gene: -
CDR3 DNA: TGTGCCAGCAGCTTGGAGGGCAATGGCTACACCTTC
CDR3 protein: CASSLEGNGYTF

clone size: -
J gene: TRBJ2-1
V gene: TRBV7-8
D gene: TRBD1
CDR3 DNA: TGTGCCAGCAGCCCCGGGACAGGAATTCTCGGCGATGAGCAGTTCTTC
CDR3 protein: CASSPGTGILGDEQFF

clone size: -
J gene: TRBJ1-5
V gene: TRBV2
D gene: -
CDR3 DNA: TGTGCCAGCAGTGAACTAACAGCCGGGCAGCCCCAGCATTTT
CDR3 protein: CASSELTAGQPQHF

clone size: -
J gene: TRBJ1-4
V gene: TRBV27
D gene: TRBD1
CDR3 DNA: TGTGCCAGCAGTTTAGGGGGACAGTATAATGAAAAACTGTTTTTT
CDR3 protein: CASSLGGQYNEKLFF

clone size: once
J gene: TRBJ1-2
V gene: TRBV9
D gene: -
CDR3 DNA: TGTGCCAGCAGCGTAGGACAGAGGGATGGCTACACCTTC
CDR3 protein: CASSVGQRDGYTF

clone size: -
J gene: TRBJ1-6
V gene: TRBV15
D gene: -
CDR3 DNA: TGTGCCACCAGCAGACCCCACGGTGGGGAACAGGACTCACCCCTCCACTTT
CDR3 protein: CATSRPHGGEQDSPLHF

clone size: -
J gene: TRBJ2-5
V gene: TRBV28
D gene: TRBD1
CDR3 DNA: TGTGCCAGCAGTTTACTGTTTAACAGGGGACCTCAAGAGACCCAGTACTTC
CDR3 protein: CASSLLFNRGPQETQYF

clone size: -
J gene: TRBJ2-5
V gene: TRBV9
D gene: -
CDR3 DNA: TGTGCCAGCAGCGCCTCACCGATGGGGGGGCAGGAGACCCAGTACTTC
CDR3 protein: CASSASPMGGQETQYF

clone size: -
J gene: TRBJ1-6
V gene: TRBV28
D gene: -
CDR3 DNA: TGTGCCAGCAGTGGGATTGGACAGTGGAATTCACCCCTCCACTTT
CDR3 protein: CASSGIGQWNSPLHF

clone size: -
J gene: TRBJ2-3
V gene: TRBV7-3
D gene: -
CDR3 DNA: TGTGCCAGCAGCTTACGAGCGGTTACAGATACGCAGTATTTT
CDR3 protein: CASSLRAVTDTQYF

clone size: few
J gene: TRBJ2-2
V gene: TRBV20-1
D gene: -
CDR3 DNA: TGCAGTGCTAGTCGACAGCCAACCGGGGAGCTGTTTTTT
CDR3 protein: CSASRQPTGELFF

clone size: -
J gene: TRBJ2-7
V gene: TRBV5-1
D gene: TRBD2
CDR3 DNA: TGCGCCAGCAGCTTGGGGGAGGGGTACGAGCAGTACTTC
CDR3 protein: CASSLGEGYEQYF

clone size: -
J gene: TRBJ1-2
V gene: TRBV6-5
D gene: TRBD1
CDR3 DNA: TGTGCCAGCACTCCCGGACAGGGCAGAGGAGATGGCTACACCTTC
CDR3 protein: CASTPGQGRGDGYTF

clone size: -
J gene: TRBJ2-3
V gene: TRBV19
D gene: -
CDR3 DNA: TGTGCCAGTAGTCGGTCTAGTTTAGTAACAGATACGCAGTATTTT
CDR3 protein: CASSRSSLVTDTQYF

clone size: -
J gene: TRBJ2-3
V gene: TRBV25-1
D gene: -
CDR3 DNA: TGTGCCAGCAGTGAGGGCACAGATACGCAGTATTTT
CDR3 protein: CASSEGTDTQYF

clone size: -
J gene: TRBJ2-7
V gene: TRBV29-1
D gene: TRBD1
CDR3 DNA: TGCAGCGTCGCAGGGGGTTCCTACGAGCAGTACTTC
CDR3 protein: CSVAGGSYEQYF

clone size: -
J gene: TRBJ2-1
V gene: TRBV9
D gene: TRBD1
CDR3 DNA: TGTGCCAGCAGCGTAGTTGATCGGGGACAGGGCTACAATGAGCAGTTCTTC
CDR3 protein: CASSVVDRGQGYNEQFF

clone size: -
J gene: TRBJ2-1
V gene: TRBV7-2
D gene: -
CDR3 DNA: TGTGCCAGCACCTTAAGGGGCGCTGAGCAGTTCTTC
CDR3 protein: CASTLRGAEQFF

clone size: -
J gene: TRBJ2-5
V gene: TRBV4-3
D gene: -
CDR3 DNA: TGCGCCAGCAGCCGTTGGGGCGATGAGACCCAGTACTTC
CDR3 protein: CASSRWGDETQYF

clone size: -
J gene: TRBJ2-5
V gene: TRBV19
D gene: -
CDR3 DNA: TGTGCCAGTAGTATAGATGCAGAAGAGACCCAGTACTTC
CDR3 protein: CASSIDAEETQYF

clone size: once
J gene: TRBJ2-3
V gene: TRBV2
D gene: TRBD1
CDR3 DNA: TGTGCCAGCAGTGAACTAATAGGCCAGGGGGCAAGGTGGGATACGCAGTATTTT
CDR3 protein: CASSELIGQGARWDTQYF

clone size: -
J gene: TRBJ1-1
V gene: TRBV6-5
D gene: -
CDR3 DNA: TGTGCCAGTCACCGCCCAAGGGGGAGTGAAGCTTTCTTT
CDR3 protein: CASHRPRGSEAFF

clone size: -
J gene: TRBJ2-2
V gene: TRBV7-8
D gene: -
CDR3 DNA: TGTGCCAGCAGCGCCCGATCCGCGTCTCTTCTATGGGCCGGGGAGCTGTTTTTT
CDR3 protein: CASSARSASLLWAGELFF

clone size: -
J gene: TRBJ1-1
V gene: TRBV27
D gene: -
CDR3 DNA: TGTGCCACCCGGCCTCAGGGGAATGCTGAAGCTTTCTTT
CDR3 protein: CATRPQGNAEAFF